The 26 T cell receptor beta chains listed next were all sequenced from one sample in a study of shared clonotypes between healthy human individuals. This table comes from immunoSEQ multiplex PCR, and its TCRdb copy is limited to in-frame clones, with some not included. The sample lists 2 million to 2.5 million clones; approximately 95% were seen once. Specimen: naive CD4+ T cells sorted from blood. Subset: CD45RA+ positively selected. These receptors originate from a man younger than 30 in good health.

V usage is TRBV4-3 and J usage is TRBJ2-7; 7 bases are shared with TRBD2. The length of the CDR3 is 15 residues. V shed 3 bases, J shed 2 bases, and the junction held 7 bases outside the gene matches. Per germline, CDR1 LGHNA and CDR2 YSLEER. For the CDR3, the DNA is TGCGCCAGCAGCCAGGACCTAGCGGCCCCCTACGAGCAGTACTTC. Translated, it gives CASSQDLAAPYEQYF.

This clone was recorded only once. The gene calls are TRBV4-1 and TRBJ2-7, with D unresolved. Germline assignment: CDR1 MGHRA and CDR2 YSYEKL. The ends were cut back, 6 bases at V and 5 bases at J, with 14 bases in the middle. This CDR3 is built from 13 residues. The CDR3 region is CASSRMIRDEQYF. CDR3 bases: TGCGCCAGCAGTCGTATGATCCGAGACGAGCAGTACTTC.

The count of this clone is one. The chain has TRBV28 and TRBJ1-3; tentative D call: TRBD1 (5 bases). CDR1 MDHEN and CDR2 SYDVKM come from the germline V gene. The CDR3 spans 15 residues. Trimming removed 5 bases at V and 0 bases at J, with 11 bases between. In nucleotides, the CDR3 is TGTGCCAGCAGTGGGGGACTGAACTCTGGAAACACCATATATTTT. It is translated as CASSGGLNSGNTIYF.

The chain uses TRBV18 and TRBJ1-2, with a weak D call TRBD1 (6 bases). V gave up 2 bases and J gave up 4 bases, with 8 bases separating them. Germline V gives CDR1 KGHSH, CDR2 LQKENI. There are 13 residues in the CDR3. CDR3 sequence (DNA): TGTGCCAGCTCACCATCAGGGGCCTATGGCTACACCTTC. Translated, it gives CASSPSGAYGYTF.

The chain combines TRBV2 with TRBJ2-5; 7 bases fit TRBD1. CDR1 and CDR2 from the germline V gene are SNHLY and FYNNEI. This CDR3 region has 13 residues. Unmatched junction bases numbered 7, after V lost 7 bases and J lost 5 bases. Written as DNA, the CDR3 is TGTGCCAGCATTTCTCAGGGGGTGGAGACCCAGTACTTC. This codes for CASISQGVETQYF.

This clone was seen just once. Other DNA sequences in the same sample also yield this CDR3. The J gene is TRBJ1-2, the V gene TRBV29-1; perhaps TRBD1 as D (6 bases). This CDR3 has 12 residues. V shed 4 bases and J shed 1 base, with 7 bases lying between them. Germline V gene lookup returns CDR1 SQVTM and CDR2 ANQGSEA. The CDR3 bases are TGCAGCGTTGCACAGGGTAACTATGGCTACACCTTC. Residues: CSVAQGNYGYTF.

The chain is built from TRBV5-8 and TRBJ2-3; 8 bases align to TRBD1. The trim removed 3 bases at V and 4 bases at J, leaving 13 bases unmatched. The V gene's germline CDR1 is SGHTS and CDR2 YDEGEE. CDR3 size: 17 residues. The CDR3 loop reads CASSWVLGQGRADTQYF. The CDR3 coding sequence is TGTGCCAGCAGCTGGGTCCTCGGACAGGGAAGGGCAGATACGCAGTATTTT.

In nucleotides, the CDR3 is TGTGCCAGCAGCTTAGTGGCGGGGACAGATACGCAGTATTTT. Amino acid sequence: CASSLVAGTDTQYF. The J gene is TRBJ2-3, the V gene TRBV11-2; D possibly corresponds to TRBD2 (6 bases). Germline assignment: CDR1 SGHAT and CDR2 FQNNGV. Trimming stripped 1 base from V and 3 bases from J, with 8 bases between. This CDR3 spans 14 amino acids.

J is TRBJ1-4 and V is TRBV6-5, with 9 bases fitting TRBD1. V lost 6 bases, J lost 3 bases, and 5 bases stayed unmatched. Looked up from germline, CDR1 is MNHEY and CDR2 is SVGAGI. The CDR3 is 15 residues long. The CDR3 region is CASRKQGAANEKLFF. For the CDR3, the DNA is TGTGCCAGCAGAAAACAGGGGGCGGCTAATGAAAAACTGTTTTTT.

V and J are TRBV7-6 and TRBJ2-2; weak D call: TRBD1 (6 bases). The CDR3 covers 16 residues. V gave up 1 base and J gave up 4 bases, with 13 bases separating them. In germline, CDR1 is SGHVS, CDR2 FNYEAQ. The CDR3 reads CASSLGVGAGTGELFF. In nucleotides, the CDR3 is TGTGCCAGCAGCTTAGGCGTGGGGGCAGGCACCGGGGAGCTGTTTTTT.

This clone appeared once. The chain employs TRBV4-1 and TRBJ2-7; perhaps TRBD1 as D (6 bases). V was cut by 4 bases and J by 2 bases, with 15 bases left in between. The CDR3 covers 15 residues. The germline gives CDR1 MGHRA, CDR2 YSYEKL. The CDR3 reads CASSLSGTPPYEQYF. The CDR3 DNA is TGCGCCAGCAGCCTTTCCGGGACACCACCCTACGAGCAGTACTTC.

This sequence joins TRBV11-3 and TRBJ2-1; D tentatively fits TRBD1 or TRBD2 (5 bases each). CDR3 size: 18 residues. Trimming shortened V by 2 bases and J by 0 bases, and 17 bases separated the two germline ends. Germline V gene sequence: CDR1 SGHNT, CDR2 YENEEA. CDR3 DNA sequence: TGTGCCAGCAGCTTACATCAGGGTTTTGGGAGCTCCTACAATGAGCAGTTCTTC. This gives the protein CASSLHQGFGSSYNEQFF.

The chain uses TRBV5-4 and TRBJ2-5; 8 bases agree with TRBD2. V gave up 1 base and J gave up 4 bases; unmatched junction bases: 6. The CDR3 consists of 15 residues. Germline-derived CDR1 and CDR2 are SGHNT and YYREEE (reference sequence). CDR3 DNA sequence: TGTGCCAGCAGCTTGAGCGGGGGAGTTGGAGAGACCCAGTACTTC. It translates to CASSLSGGVGETQYF. Full variable domain (remainder filled in from reference TRBV5-4 and TRBJ2-5): ETGVTQSPTHLIKTRGQQVTLRCSSQSGHNTVSWYQQALGQGPQFIFQYYREEENGRGNFPPRFSGLQFPNYSSELNVNALELDDSALYLCASSLSGGVGETQYFGPGTRLLVL.

J is TRBJ2-3 and V is TRBV10-1; unclear D gene. CDR1 is WNHNN, CDR2 SYGVQD, per germline (reference sequence). V was pared by 3 bases and J by 2 bases, with 12 bases between. This CDR3 has 15 residues. The chain's CDR3 is CASSDPGAPTDTQYF. CDR3 bases: TGCGCCAGCAGTGATCCAGGAGCCCCCACAGATACGCAGTATTTT.

The rearrangement joins TRBV19 to TRBJ1-5; D unclear. CDR1 and CDR2 from the germline V gene are LNHDA and SQIVND (reference sequence). The CDR3 has 13 amino acids. V lost 5 bases and J lost 3, with 8 bases in between. CDR3 nucleotide sequence: TGTGCCAGTAGTTGGTCGTTCAATCAGCCCCAGCATTTT. Translated: CASSWSFNQPQHF.

The V and J genes are TRBV2 and TRBJ2-7; possibly TRBD1 for D (5 bases). CDR1 SNHLY and CDR2 FYNNEI come from the germline V gene. V was trimmed by 8 bases and J by 0 bases, leaving 23 bases between them. CDR3 size: 17 residues. The CDR3 DNA sequence: TGTGCCAGCGGTTCCCTTGGGGCCTCAAGGGGCTCCTACGAGCAGTACTTC. Translating it yields CASGSLGASRGSYEQYF.

This chain connects TRBV28 to TRBJ1-5, with TRBD1 as a possible D gene (6 bases). Trimming removed 6 bases at V and 0 bases at J, with 15 bases between. Germline V gene data show CDR1 as MDHEN and CDR2 as SYDVKM. This CDR3 is 16 amino acids long. CDR3 nucleotide sequence: TGTGCCAGCAGACGAAGACAGGCTGATAGCAATCAGCCCCAGCATTTT. This codes for CASRRRQADSNQPQHF. Complete variable domain (other parts from reference TRBV28 and TRBJ1-5): DVKVTQSSRYLVKRTGEKVFLECVQDMDHENMFWYRQDPGLGLRLIYFSYDVKMKEKGDIPEGYSVSREKKERFSLILESASTNQTSMYLCASRRRQADSNQPQHFGDGTRLSIL.

V usage is TRBV12-5 and J usage is TRBJ2-7; 12 bases line up with TRBD2. Germline assignment: CDR1 LGHNT and CDR2 FRNRAP. The trim removed 8 bases at V and 4 bases at J, leaving 12 bases unmatched. The length of the CDR3 is 16 residues. The CDR3 region has the DNA TGTGCTAGTTCGCAGGGACGGACTAGCGGGGTATACGAGCAGTACTTC. The encoded protein is CASSQGRTSGVYEQYF.

This chain joins TRBV9 and TRBJ2-7, with D perhaps given as TRBD1 or TRBD2 (5 bases each). The CDR3 runs to 16 residues. Per the germline V gene, CDR1 is SGDLS and CDR2 is YYNGEE. V lost 3 bases and J lost 5, with 21 bases in between. The CDR3, as DNA: TGTGCCAGCAGCGCATCTAAAGGGACCTCGGCAGACGAGCAGTACTTC. It specifies CASSASKGTSADEQYF.

CDR3: CASSLSSFLDTQYF. CDR3 DNA sequence: TGCGCCAGCAGCTTGTCATCGTTCCTGGATACGCAGTATTTT. The chain combines TRBV5-1 with TRBJ2-3; D gene ambiguous. Trimming left V 1 base short and J 6 bases short, with 12 bases between. Per the germline V gene, CDR1 is SGHRS and CDR2 is YFSETQ. There are 14 residues in the CDR3. The whole variable domain, filled in from reference TRBV5-1 and TRBJ2-3, reads KAGVTQTPRYLIKTRGQQVTLSCSPISGHRSVSWYQQTPGQGLQFLFEYFSETQRNKGNFPGRFSGRQFSNSRSEMNVSTLELGDSALYLCASSLSSFLDTQYFGPGTRLTVL.

The chain links TRBV6-5 to TRBJ1-2, with D possibly being TRBD1 (6 bases). The CDR3 totals 15 residues. CDR1 is MNHEY, CDR2 SVGAGI, per germline. V was pared by 4 bases and J by 2 bases, with 14 bases between. CDR3 amino acids: CASSSGYGQNYGYTF. Written as DNA, the CDR3 is TGTGCCAGCAGTTCGGGGTATGGACAGAACTATGGCTACACCTTC.

V is TRBV9 and J is TRBJ2-5, with 10 bases lining up with TRBD2. With V trimmed by 2 bases and J by 2 bases, 6 bases remained unmatched. The germline V gene encodes CDR1 SGDLS and CDR2 YYNGEE. The CDR3 covers 16 residues. CDR3 sequence reads: CASSVGPTSGQETQYF. CDR3 coding DNA: TGTGCCAGCAGCGTCGGTCCGACTAGCGGGCAAGAGACCCAGTACTTC. The variable domain in full, completed from reference TRBV9 and TRBJ2-5, reads DSGVTQTPKHLITATGQRVTLRCSPRSGDLSVYWYQQSLDQGLQFLIQYYNGEERAKGNILERFSAQQFPDLHSELNLSSLELGDSALYFCASSVGPTSGQETQYFGPGTRLLVL.

The rearrangement joins TRBV20-1 to TRBJ2-1; D unresolved. The length of the CDR3 is 10 residues. V shed 6 bases and J shed 7 bases, with 7 bases lying between them. In germline, CDR1 is DFQATT, CDR2 SNEGSKA (reference sequence). CDR3 nucleotide sequence: TGCAGTGCCAGCACTAATGAGCAGTTCTTC. Translating it yields CSASTNEQFF.

This clone is a singleton in its sample. The V gene is TRBV25-1, the J gene TRBJ2-7; unclear D gene. V lost 4 bases and J 13 bases, leaving 23 bases between the germline ends. Germline V gene data show CDR1 as MGHDK and CDR2 as SYGVNS. The CDR3 spans 14 residues. The chain's CDR3 is CASSATWYPAPSYF. The CDR3 DNA is TGTGCCAGCAGTGCCACGTGGTATCCGGCCCCCAGTTACTTC.

The J gene is TRBJ2-2, the V gene TRBV14, with D possibly being TRBD2 (7 bases). The CDR3 consists of 16 residues. Germline CDR1 is SGHDN and CDR2 is FVKESK. Trimming stripped 2 bases from V and 4 bases from J, with 14 bases between. The CDR3 sequence: CASSQFVGGGTGELFF. CDR3 nucleotide sequence: TGTGCCAGCAGCCAATTCGTGGGAGGGGGCACCGGGGAGCTGTTTTTT. Looking up the rest from reference TRBV14 and TRBJ2-2 gives the full variable domain: EAGVTQFPSHSVIEKGQTVTLRCDPISGHDNLYWYRRVMGKEIKFLLHFVKESKQDESGMPNNRFLAERTGGTYSTLKVQPAELEDSGVYFCASSQFVGGGTGELFFGEGSRLTVL.

V and J are TRBV28 and TRBJ2-3; TRBD2 matches 10 bases. The CDR3 has 16 residues. V shed 3 bases, J shed 1 base, and the junction held 4 bases outside the gene matches. Germline V gene data show CDR1 as MDHEN and CDR2 as SYDVKM. The CDR3 is CASSFQAGGGTDTQYF. In DNA, the CDR3 is TGTGCCAGCAGTTTCCAAGCGGGGGGGGGCACAGATACGCAGTATTTT. Using reference TRBV28 and TRBJ2-3 for the parts outside the CDR3, the full variable domain is DVKVTQSSRYLVKRTGEKVFLECVQDMDHENMFWYRQDPGLGLRLIYFSYDVKMKEKGDIPEGYSVSREKKERFSLILESASTNQTSMYLCASSFQAGGGTDTQYFGPGTRLTVL.